One sample yielded the 21 T cell receptor beta chains listed below, sequenced in a study of blood T cell repertoires in COVID-19 (TCRdb year 2020). Libraries were constructed by the immunoSEQ multiplex PCR assay. Held by TCRdb, this immuneACCESS table contains in-frame sequences only and omits some clones. Under half of the omission traces to an unresolved V gene where checked; the cause of the rest is unknown. This sample gives 70,000 to 100,000 clones in total; approximately 90% of them show up just once. In total, the top ten clones hold just under 3% of the sample. Sequenced input: peripheral blood. The source is a woman of 80 years or more with acute or convalescent COVID-19.

The chain employs TRBV7-2 and TRBJ2-7, with no clear D. V shed 1 base and J shed 9 bases, with 16 bases lying between them. CDR1 is SGHTA and CDR2 is FQGNSA in the germline V gene. The CDR3 spans 14 residues. The CDR3 DNA follows: TGTGCCAGCAGCTTAGGACCCCTAGAACGGGTGCAGTACTTC. It encodes CASSLGPLERVQYF.

The V gene is TRBV5-6, the J gene TRBJ2-7; TRBD1 aligns across 10 bases. V shed 4 bases, J shed 1 base, and the junction held 11 bases outside the gene matches. Germline V CDR1 and CDR2: SGHDT, YYEEEE. CDR3 length equals 17 residues. The CDR3 loop reads CASSPFGGDRGSYEQYF. For the CDR3, the DNA is TGTGCCAGCAGCCCCTTTGGCGGGGACAGGGGATCCTACGAGCAGTACTTC.

V is TRBV7-9 and J is TRBJ2-3; 9 bases are shared with TRBD1. This CDR3 region has 15 residues. Germline values: CDR1 SEHNR, CDR2 FQNEAQ (reference sequence). V dropped 8 bases and J dropped 2; count of bases not matched to a gene: 8. The DNA for the CDR3 is TGTGCCAGCCCTAACAGGACAGGGGCCACAGATACGCAGTATTTT. Translated: CASPNRTGATDTQYF.

The chain uses TRBV25-1 and TRBJ2-1; 8 nucleotides align to TRBD2. Per the germline V gene, CDR1 is MGHDK and CDR2 is SYGVNS. This CDR3 is built from 15 residues. Trimming at V came to 6 bases and at J to 1 base, leaving 5 bases not matched to a gene. CDR3 sequence (DNA): TGTGCCAGCAGCAAACGGGGGGGGTCCTACAATGAGCAGTTCTTC. It encodes CASSKRGGSYNEQFF.

This clone occurred once. The V call is TRBV28, the J call TRBJ1-2; perhaps TRBD1 as D (6 bases). The CDR3 sequence is 13 residues long. CDR1 and CDR2 (germline): MDHEN, SYDVKM. The V and J ends lost 5 bases and 8 bases respectively, with 15 bases between them. The CDR3 bases are TGTGCCAGCAGTCTTTCAGGGGCTGGGGGCTACACCTTC. This encodes CASSLSGAGGYTF.

The chain couples TRBV24-1 to TRBJ2-2, with 7 bases matching TRBD1. V lost 10 bases to trimming and J lost 3 bases; unmatched junction nucleotides: 7. Germline V gene sequence: CDR1 KGHDR, CDR2 SFDVKD. This CDR3 spans 14 amino acids. CDR3 protein: CATASTGDTGELFF. As DNA, the CDR3 is TGTGCCACAGCATCAACAGGGGACACCGGGGAGCTGTTTTTT.

In this sample, this clone turned up a few times. The gene calls are TRBV4-3 and TRBJ2-5, with 7 nucleotides matching TRBD2. The CDR3 consists of 15 residues. V trimming: 5 bases; J trimming: 4 bases; junction bases outside the gene matches: 10. The germline CDR1 and CDR2 sequences are LGHNA and YSLEER. CDR3: CASSYGLGVAETQYF. CDR3 DNA: TGCGCCAGCAGCTATGGACTAGGCGTCGCAGAGACCCAGTACTTC.

This chain connects TRBV19 to TRBJ1-2, with D possibly being TRBD1 (5 bases). V gave up 8 bases and J gave up 8 bases, with 18 bases separating them. The CDR3 spans 13 residues. From germline, CDR1 is LNHDA and CDR2 SQIVND (reference sequence). The CDR3 loop reads CASASGGATGYTF. CDR3 DNA sequence: TGTGCCAGTGCTAGCGGCGGGGCCACGGGCTACACCTTC.

V gene TRBV6-1 combines with J gene TRBJ2-1; 10 bases align to TRBD2. The V segment lost 4 bases and the J segment 7 bases; nucleotides outside the gene matches: 13. Germline V gives CDR1 MNHNS, CDR2 SASEGT. The CDR3 is made up of 17 amino acids. For the CDR3, the DNA is TGTGCCAGCAGTGCCATTCCAGCGGGGGGGCTGCTTAATGAGCAGTTCTTC. It encodes CASSAIPAGGLLNEQFF.

This sequence joins TRBV2 and TRBJ2-3; the D gene is possibly TRBD1 (6 bases). The germline CDR1 and CDR2 sequences are SNHLY and FYNNEI. The CDR3 is 16 amino acids. Trimming stripped 4 bases from V and 1 base from J, with 15 bases between. The CDR3 loop is CASSALGQGRTDTQYF. The CDR3 DNA is TGTGCCAGCAGTGCCCTCGGGCAGGGGCGCACAGATACGCAGTATTTT.

A single count supports this clone. The chain joins TRBV24-1 to TRBJ1-6, with TRBD1 as a possible D gene (5 bases). CDR3 size: 18 residues. V lost 4 bases, J lost 0 bases, and 15 bases lay in between. Germline CDR1 reads KGHDR; CDR2 reads SFDVKD. The CDR3 DNA sequence: TGTGCCACCAGTGACCCGCTCCAGGGTAGCTCCTATAATTCACCCCTCCACTTT. This codes for CATSDPLQGSSYNSPLHF.

The chain carries TRBV10-3 and TRBJ1-1; D possibly corresponds to TRBD1 (6 bases). From germline, CDR1 is ENHRY and CDR2 SYGVKD. This CDR3 comprises 15 residues. The ends were cut back, 3 bases at V and 3 bases at J, with 14 bases in the middle. CDR3 in DNA: TGTGCCATCAGTGATCCCCAGGGGAAGGACACTGAAGCTTTCTTT. It yields the protein CAISDPQGKDTEAFF.

This chain connects TRBV7-9 to TRBJ1-3; 12 positions match TRBD1. V lost 4 bases to trimming and J lost 8 bases; unmatched junction nucleotides: 3. The CDR3 totals 14 residues. Germline CDR1 is SEHNR and CDR2 is FQNEAQ (reference sequence). The CDR3 reads CASSWDRGHDTIYF. CDR3 nucleotide sequence: TGTGCCAGCAGCTGGGACAGGGGGCATGACACCATATATTTT.

This sequence joins TRBV6-1 and TRBJ2-7; no reliable D call. Germline V gene sequence: CDR1 MNHNS, CDR2 SASEGT. The CDR3 is 13 amino acids. V lost 1 base and J 3 bases, leaving 7 bases between the germline ends. The CDR3 protein is CASSEVSVYEQYF. The CDR3 region has the DNA TGTGCCAGCAGTGAAGTTTCCGTCTACGAGCAGTACTTC.

The chain couples TRBV19 to TRBJ2-1; 9 positions agree with TRBD1. CDR1 is LNHDA and CDR2 is SQIVND in the germline V gene (reference sequence). The junction had 7 bases not matched to a gene; V was cut back by 7 bases and J by 0 bases. This CDR3 region has 16 residues. The CDR3 DNA follows: TGTGCCAGTAACGACAGGGGGGGAAGCTCCTACAATGAGCAGTTCTTC. This gives the protein CASNDRGGSSYNEQFF.

This chain links TRBV6-2 or TRBV6-3 with TRBJ1-1, with 11 bases matching TRBD1. J lost 7 bases, V lost 6 bases, and 13 bases had no gene match. Looked up from germline, CDR1 is MNHEY and CDR2 is SVGEGT. The CDR3 extends over 16 amino acids. In nucleotides, the CDR3 is TGTGCCAGCAGCCCTATTGGGACAGGGGGTCCTATTGAAGCTTTCTTT. This sequence encodes CASSPIGTGGPIEAFF.

The gene calls are TRBV18 and TRBJ1-5; a weak D match, TRBD1 (5 bases). The CDR3 consists of 13 residues. Trimming stripped 6 bases from V and 4 bases from J, with 10 bases between. Per the germline V gene, CDR1 is KGHSH and CDR2 is LQKENI. This CDR3 is CASSTETNQPQHF. CDR3 coding DNA: TGTGCCAGCTCGACAGAAACTAATCAGCCCCAGCATTTT.

The gene calls are TRBV28 and TRBJ1-2, with D unresolved. Per germline, CDR1 MDHEN and CDR2 SYDVKM. The CDR3 loop spans 14 amino acids. The V end lost 4 bases, the J end lost 7 bases, and 16 bases lay between the germline ends. CDR3 amino acids: CASSSLSPVAGYTF. The CDR3 nucleotides read TGTGCCAGCAGTTCCCTGAGCCCCGTAGCTGGCTACACCTTC.

Written as DNA, the CDR3 is TGTGCCTGGAGCGCGGGAAGAACAGATACGCAGTATTTT. It specifies CAWSAGRTDTQYF. This chain connects TRBV30 to TRBJ2-3; TRBD2 is a possible D gene (6 bases). The germline CDR1 and CDR2 sequences are GTSNPN and SVGIG (reference sequence). This CDR3 is built from 13 residues. With 3 bases removed from V and 3 bases from J, the gap between germline ends came to 10 bases.

The genes are TRBV5-6 and TRBJ2-1; D call uncertain. This CDR3 comprises 16 residues. V was pared by 4 bases and J by 4 bases, with 18 bases between. Germline V CDR1 and CDR2: SGHDT, YYEEEE. This chain's CDR3 is CASSPTVTFRYNEQFF. CDR3 sequence (DNA): TGTGCCAGCAGCCCAACTGTGACTTTTCGTTACAATGAGCAGTTCTTC.

The rearrangement links TRBV27 to TRBJ2-1; TRBD1 aligns across 7 bases. Trimming took 7 bases from V and 4 from J; bases not matched to a gene: 7. Germline V gene lookup returns CDR1 MNHEY and CDR2 SMNVEV (reference sequence). This CDR3 is built from 14 residues. The CDR3 protein is CASTSEGAYNEQFF. In DNA form, the CDR3 reads TGTGCCAGCACCTCCGAGGGGGCGTACAATGAGCAGTTCTTC.